One sample yielded the 2 T cell receptor beta chains listed below, sequenced in a study of siplizumab effects on memory and regulatory T cells. Here immunoSEQ multiplex PCR was the method, and the copy in TCRdb shows in-frame clones only, minus some. The sample lists about 94,000 clones, 94% occurring once. Sequenced material: non-Treg CD4+ T cells sorted from blood. The receptors were gathered from a human donor in good health.

J is TRBJ1-3 and V is TRBV9, with D hard to call. V was trimmed by 4 bases and J by 0 bases, leaving 17 bases between them. CDR1 SGDLS and CDR2 YYNGEE come from the germline V gene. CDR3 length equals 17 residues. CDR3 DNA sequence: TGTGCCAGCAGCCCCCCCGGATCGGCGTTCTCTGGAAACACCATATATTTT. Its translation is CASSPPGSAFSGNTIYF.

The chain couples TRBV9 to TRBJ2-2, with TRBD1 identical over 7 bases. CDR3 length equals 15 residues. The ends lost 0 bases at V and 4 bases at J; junction bases unmatched: 3. The germline gives CDR1 SGDLS, CDR2 YYNGEE. CDR3 residues: CASSVETGATGELFF. CDR3 in DNA: TGTGCCAGCAGCGTAGAAACAGGGGCCACCGGGGAGCTGTTTTTT.